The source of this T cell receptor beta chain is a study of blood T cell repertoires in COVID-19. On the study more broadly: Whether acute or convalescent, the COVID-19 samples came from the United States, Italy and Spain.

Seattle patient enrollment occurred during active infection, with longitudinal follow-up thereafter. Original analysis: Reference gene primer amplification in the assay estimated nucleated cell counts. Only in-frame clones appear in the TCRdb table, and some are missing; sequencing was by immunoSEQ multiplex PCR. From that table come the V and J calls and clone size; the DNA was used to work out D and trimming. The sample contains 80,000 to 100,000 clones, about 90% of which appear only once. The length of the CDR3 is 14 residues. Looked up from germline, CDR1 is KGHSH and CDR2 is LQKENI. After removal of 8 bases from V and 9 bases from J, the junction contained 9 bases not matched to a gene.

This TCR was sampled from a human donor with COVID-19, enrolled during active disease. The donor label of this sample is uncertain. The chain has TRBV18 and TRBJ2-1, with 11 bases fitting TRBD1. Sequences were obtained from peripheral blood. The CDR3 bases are TGTGCCAGCACCCTGGGACAGGGGGAGGTTGAGCAGTTCTTC. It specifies CASTLGQGEVEQFF. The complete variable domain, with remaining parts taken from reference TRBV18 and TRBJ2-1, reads NAGVMQNPRHLVRRRGQEARLRCSPMKGHSHVYWYRQLPEEGLKFMVYLQKENIIDESGMPKERFSAEFPKEGPSILRIQQVVRGDSAAYFCASTLGQGEVEQFFGPGTRLTVL.